The 10 T cell receptor beta chains given below trace back to one sample, sequenced in a study of identical twins' blood T cells. One entry per CDR3 protein results from TCRdb running MiXCR on the 5' RACE reads. The sample lists 350,000 to 400,000 distinct CDR3 sequences; 25% to 35% were seen once. What was sequenced was PBMCs. The receptors derive from a woman aged 18-49 years in good health.

This clonotype was recorded a few times. The chain has TRBV5-1 and TRBJ2-3; possibly TRBD2 for D (5 bases). V lost 2 bases and J 6 bases, leaving 19 bases between the germline ends. The CDR3 extends over 16 amino acids. Germline lookup yields CDR1 SGHRS and CDR2 YFSETQ. The CDR3 here is CASSFSPSSDADTQYF. For the CDR3, the DNA is TGCGCCAGCAGCTTTTCCCCAAGTAGCGACGCGGATACGCAGTATTTT.

Ten or more counts support this clonotype. The rearrangement uses TRBV19 and TRBJ1-2, with D perhaps matching TRBD1 (5 bases). The CDR3 spans 14 residues. V dropped 5 bases and J dropped 7 bases, with 17 bases sitting between them. Per the germline V gene, CDR1 is LNHDA and CDR2 is SQIVND (reference sequence). The CDR3 spells CASSEGTSTSGYTF. The CDR3, as DNA: TGTGCCAGTAGTGAAGGGACGTCTACCAGTGGCTACACCTTC.

CDR3 DNA: TGTGCCAGCAGCCAGGGACCGCTTCATCCGTATTTT. Its translation: CASSQGPLHPYF. This chain joins TRBV14 and TRBJ2-3; D possibly matches TRBD1 or TRBD2 (5 bases each). This CDR3 is 12 amino acids long. Trimming shortened V by 3 bases and J by 14 bases, and 15 bases separated the two germline ends. Per the germline V gene, CDR1 is SGHDN and CDR2 is FVKESK.

The chain uses TRBV25-1 and TRBJ2-1, with 15 bases identical to TRBD2. CDR1 MGHDK and CDR2 SYGVNS come from the germline V gene. V was pared by 4 bases and J by 9 bases, with 7 bases of the junction left unmatched. This CDR3 is 16 amino acids long. CDR3 region: CASSGRTSGRAAEQFF. The CDR3 region has the DNA TGTGCCAGCAGTGGGCGGACTAGCGGGAGGGCCGCTGAGCAGTTCTTC.

This CDR3 is CASSQGSEPYNEQFF. The CDR3 nucleotides are TGCGCCAGCAGTCAAGGGTCAGAGCCCTACAATGAGCAGTTCTTC. The chain uses TRBV23-1 and TRBJ2-1, with unresolved D. TRBV23-1 is an ORF; its function is uncertain. The CDR3 contains 15 residues. V lost 2 bases and J lost 2, with 10 bases in between.

This chain connects TRBV7-2 to TRBJ1-6; D is undetermined. CDR1 is SGHTA and CDR2 is FQGNSA in the germline V gene. There are 12 residues in the CDR3. V dropped 5 bases and J dropped 6 bases, with 5 bases sitting between them. CDR3 nucleotide sequence: TGTGCCAGCAGCGAAGTTAATTCACCCCTCCACTTT. This encodes CASSEVNSPLHF.

The CDR3: CAWSLRVGNQPQHF. The DNA of the CDR3 is TGTGCCTGGAGTTTGAGGGTAGGCAATCAGCCCCAGCATTTT. The rearrangement links TRBV30 to TRBJ1-5; D not certain. The CDR3 is made up of 14 amino acids. The V and J ends lost 2 bases and 2 bases respectively, with 10 bases between them. CDR1 and CDR2 (germline): GTSNPN, SVGIG (reference sequence).

This clonotype was seen ten or more times. The V call is TRBV29-1, the J call TRBJ1-2, with 9 bases that match TRBD1. Germline-derived CDR1 and CDR2 are SQVTM and ANQGSEA. After removal of 5 bases from V and 6 bases from J, the junction contained 10 bases not matched to a gene. The CDR3 length is 14 residues. This chain's CDR3 is CSVIPTGGTHGYTF. CDR3 DNA: TGCAGCGTTATACCGACAGGGGGAACCCATGGCTACACCTTC.

This clonotype was counted at least ten times. The rearrangement joins TRBV6-2 or TRBV6-3 to TRBJ1-5; D is uncertain. Trimming took 2 bases from V and 0 from J, leaving 11 bases between them. This CDR3 is 16 amino acids long. From germline, CDR1 is MNHEY and CDR2 SVGEGT. CDR3 sequence: CASSYLPGSSNQPQHF. DNA of the CDR3: TGTGCCAGCAGTTACCTCCCGGGATCTAGCAATCAGCCCCAGCATTTT.

This clonotype has just a few counts. V gene TRBV20-1 combines with J gene TRBJ2-7, with 7 bases that match TRBD1. Per the germline V gene, CDR1 is DFQATT and CDR2 is SNEGSKA (reference sequence). After removal of 0 bases from V and 4 bases from J, the junction contained 9 bases not matched to a gene. The CDR3 is made up of 15 amino acids. In DNA, the CDR3 is TGCAGTGCTAGAGATCTCACAGGGGCCCAATACGAGCAGTACTTC. It is translated as CSARDLTGAQYEQYF.